Listed below are T cell receptor beta chains from one sample, sequenced in a study of blood T cell repertoires in COVID-19. Assay used: immunoSEQ multiplex PCR; TCRdb lists only in-frame clones, some missing. The data contain 150,000 or so clones, 80% of them singletons. Sample: peripheral blood. Receptors originate from a man aged 60 to 75 with active or convalescent COVID-19. Both conserved end residues are part of each CDR3. The D gene is left open where the match is weak. Part of the rows lack a size; the others show once, few, many or a class for expanded clones.

D gene	V gene	J gene	clone size	CDR3 protein	CDR3 DNA
TRBD2	TRBV9	TRBJ2-3	.	CASSVLPGGGGLFTDTQYF	TGTGCCAGCAGCGTACTTCCCGGGGGGGGAGGACTATTCACAGATACGCAGTATTTT
.	TRBV7-2	TRBJ2-1	.	CASSLMWGEEQFF	TGTGCCAGCAGCTTAATGTGGGGAGAGGAGCAGTTCTTC
.	TRBV15	TRBJ2-1	.	CATSQIRRERSYNEQFF	TGTGCCACCAGCCAAATAAGACGGGAGAGGTCCTACAATGAGCAGTTCTTC
.	TRBV4-2	TRBJ2-1	.	CASSPWGQPRGNEQFF	TGTGCCAGCAGCCCTTGGGGGCAGCCGCGGGGGAATGAGCAGTTCTTC
TRBD2	TRBV5-1	TRBJ2-1	.	CASSWGGLAQGNEQFF	TGCGCCAGCAGCTGGGGCGGACTAGCCCAAGGGAATGAGCAGTTCTTC
TRBD2	TRBV24-1	TRBJ2-3	.	CATGLAGEAIDTDTQYF	TGTGCCACAGGACTAGCGGGAGAAGCCATAGACACAGATACGCAGTATTTT
.	TRBV18	TRBJ2-2	.	CASSPEIYEESLAGELFF	TGTGCCAGCTCACCAGAGATATATGAAGAGTCTCTGGCCGGGGAGCTGTTTTTT
.	TRBV7-2	TRBJ1-2	once	CASSQRASGADSAYTF	TGTGCCAGCAGCCAAAGGGCCTCAGGGGCCGACTCGGCCTACACCTTC
TRBD2	TRBV5-4	TRBJ2-7	.	CASSLAGLAGANEQYF	TGTGCCAGCAGCCTAGCGGGTCTAGCGGGAGCCAACGAGCAGTACTTC
TRBD1	TRBV4-3	TRBJ2-7	.	CASSRTGGSYEQYF	TGCGCCAGCAGCCGGACAGGGGGATCCTACGAGCAGTACTTC
TRBD2	TRBV30	TRBJ2-7	.	CAWSREGVPSYEQYF	TGTGCCTGGAGTCGGGAGGGAGTCCCCTCCTACGAGCAGTACTTC
.	TRBV29-1	TRBJ2-2	.	CSVELRALANTGELFF	TGCAGCGTTGAACTCAGGGCCCTCGCGAACACCGGGGAGCTGTTTTTT
.	TRBV5-5	TRBJ2-3	.	CASSGGGAIPNTQYF	TGTGCCAGCAGCGGAGGCGGGGCCATTCCGAATACGCAGTATTTT
TRBD2	TRBV3-1/TRBV3-2	TRBJ2-2	.	CASSQYPGLAGKWAGELFF	TGTGCCAGCAGCCAATACCCGGGACTAGCGGGAAAATGGGCCGGGGAGCTGTTTTTT
.	TRBV21-1	TRBJ2-5	.	CASSKDALTQYF	TGTGCCAGCAGCAAAGATGCGTTGACCCAGTACTTC
.	TRBV27	TRBJ2-7	.	CASSFGQLYEQYF	TGTGCCAGCAGTTTTGGGCAGCTCTACGAGCAGTACTTC
TRBD2	TRBV20-1	TRBJ2-7	few	CSASLAGAEQYF	TGCAGTGCTAGTCTAGCGGGAGCCGAGCAGTACTTC
.	TRBV6-5	TRBJ1-2	.	CASSYMGQGALGGYTF	TGTGCCAGCAGTTACATGGGCCAGGGCGCACTGGGGGGCTACACCTTC
TRBD2	TRBV2	TRBJ2-1	.	CASSEPTSGSLSNEQFF	TGTGCCAGCAGTGAACCGACTAGCGGGAGTCTCAGCAATGAGCAGTTCTTC
.	TRBV9	TRBJ1-2	.	CASSVGTAGGYTF	TGTGCCAGCAGCGTAGGCACTGCCGGGGGCTACACCTTC
TRBD2	TRBV9	TRBJ2-1	.	CASSPRGSGRVSYNEQFF	TGTGCCAGCAGCCCGCGGGGTAGCGGGAGAGTTTCATACAATGAGCAGTTCTTC
.	TRBV7-2	TRBJ1-2	.	CASSSGRGQNYGYTF	TGTGCCAGCAGCTCAGGGCGAGGCCAGAACTATGGCTACACCTTC
.	TRBV2	TRBJ1-3	.	CASRRFRDTSGNTIYF	TGTGCCAGCAGAAGATTTCGGGACACCTCTGGAAACACCATATATTTT
TRBD2	TRBV29-1	TRBJ2-1	.	CSVEAGGRLAGEQFF	TGCAGCGTTGAAGCCGGGGGGCGACTAGCGGGCGAGCAGTTCTTC
.	TRBV6-5	TRBJ1-4	.	CASSYSNSPNEKLFF	TGTGCCAGCAGTTACTCAAACAGCCCTAATGAAAAACTGTTTTTT
.	TRBV6-5	TRBJ2-3	few	CASRSGPSTDTQYF	TGTGCCAGCAGAAGCGGTCCTAGCACAGATACGCAGTATTTT
.	TRBV19	TRBJ1-1	.	CASSITPQRAFF	TGTGCCAGTAGTATAACACCCCAGAGGGCTTTCTTT
TRBD1	TRBV18	TRBJ1-2	.	CASSPLSTGNYGYTF	TGTGCCAGCTCACCACTGTCGACAGGGAACTATGGCTACACCTTC
.	TRBV24-1	TRBJ2-1	.	CATSHTTGEVEQFF	TGTGCCACCAGCCACACTACCGGGGAGGTCGAGCAGTTCTTC
.	TRBV21-1	TRBJ2-7	once	CASRSILLWYEQYF	TGTGCCAGCAGATCCATCCTGCTATGGTACGAGCAGTACTTC
.	TRBV5-1	TRBJ1-3	.	CASSPGTAGNTIYF	TGCGCCAGCAGCCCGGGGACTGCTGGGAACACCATATATTTT
.	TRBV4-2	TRBJ1-4	.	CASSQALGGEKLFF	TGTGCCAGCAGCCAAGCCTTGGGAGGGGAAAAACTGTTTTTT
.	TRBV5-1	TRBJ2-5	.	CASSFPDSQETQYF	TGCGCCAGCAGCTTCCCCGACAGCCAAGAGACCCAGTACTTC
.	TRBV7-2	TRBJ2-4	.	CASSSGAVNIQYF	TGTGCCAGCAGCTCAGGGGCAGTCAACATTCAGTACTTC
.	TRBV4-1	TRBJ1-2	few	CASSQEETENYGYTF	TGCGCCAGCAGCCAAGAGGAGACAGAGAACTATGGCTACACCTTC
.	TRBV5-3	TRBJ1-1	.	CARSFYRWYTEAFF	TGTGCCAGAAGCTTCTACAGGTGGTACACTGAAGCTTTCTTT
TRBD1	TRBV2	TRBJ1-5	.	CASSEMGQGSAGNQPQHF	TGTGCCAGCAGTGAAATGGGACAGGGGAGTGCGGGCAATCAGCCCCAGCATTTT
.	TRBV29-1	TRBJ1-2	.	CSVGGTGYGYTF	TGCAGCGTTGGGGGCACAGGGTATGGCTACACCTTC
.	TRBV5-1	TRBJ2-7	.	CASSLNRQGGYEQYF	TGCGCCAGCAGCTTAAATAGGCAGGGAGGCTACGAGCAGTACTTC
TRBD2	TRBV5-1	TRBJ2-1	.	CASSLLPPAGGSYNEQFF	TGCGCCAGCAGCTTGCTACCCCCGGCGGGAGGGTCGTACAATGAGCAGTTCTTC
TRBD1	TRBV5-1	TRBJ1-4	.	CASSRTGQGDEKLFF	TGCGCCAGCAGCCGGACGGGACAGGGAGATGAAAAACTGTTTTTT